This T cell receptor beta chain was observed in a study of cytomegalovirus exposure and HLA in healthy donors. It was with 60 Vbeta and 13 Jbeta primers that the PCR ran. Produced via immunoSEQ multiplex PCR; TCRdb's table is partial and in-frame only. The sample consists of over 45,000 clones, approximately 80% of them appearing once. Nominally healthy donors provided the samples, though records likely missed some immune exposures. This receptor was taken from a man aged 30 to 45 in good health and CMV-seronegative. Specimen: PBMCs.

In nucleotides, the CDR3 is TGTGCCAGCAGCTTAGACGACAGGGGGCGTGACGAGCAGTACTTC. Its protein product is CASSLDDRGRDEQYF. The chain links TRBV7-8 to TRBJ2-5, with 10 bases that match TRBD1. The end of the DNA is better explained by TRBJ2-7, so the J call may be wrong. The germline gives CDR1 SGHVS, CDR2 FQNEAQ. This CDR3 has 15 residues.